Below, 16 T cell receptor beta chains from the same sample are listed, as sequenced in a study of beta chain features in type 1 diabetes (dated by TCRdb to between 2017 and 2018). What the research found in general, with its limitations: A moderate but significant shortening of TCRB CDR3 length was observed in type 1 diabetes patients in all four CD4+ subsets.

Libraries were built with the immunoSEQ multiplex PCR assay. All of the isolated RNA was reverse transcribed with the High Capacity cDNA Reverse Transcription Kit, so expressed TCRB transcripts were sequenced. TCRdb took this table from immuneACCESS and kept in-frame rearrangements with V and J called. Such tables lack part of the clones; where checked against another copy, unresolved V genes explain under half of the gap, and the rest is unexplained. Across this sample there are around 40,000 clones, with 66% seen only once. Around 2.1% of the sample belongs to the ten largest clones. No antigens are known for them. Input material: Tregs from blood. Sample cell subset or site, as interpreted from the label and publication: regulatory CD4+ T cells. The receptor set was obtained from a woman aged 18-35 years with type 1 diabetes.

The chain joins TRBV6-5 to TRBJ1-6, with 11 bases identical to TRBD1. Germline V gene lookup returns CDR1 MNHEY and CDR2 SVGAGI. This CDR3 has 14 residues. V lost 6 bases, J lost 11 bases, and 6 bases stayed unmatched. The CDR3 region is CASRPGTGGPPLHF. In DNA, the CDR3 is TGTGCCAGCAGACCCGGGACAGGGGGTCCACCCCTCCACTTT.

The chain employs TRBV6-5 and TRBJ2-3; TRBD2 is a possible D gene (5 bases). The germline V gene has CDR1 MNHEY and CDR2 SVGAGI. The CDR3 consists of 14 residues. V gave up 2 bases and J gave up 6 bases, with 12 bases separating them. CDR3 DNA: TGTGCCAGCAGTTACGGTGTCCCGGGGGATACGCAGTATTTT. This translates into CASSYGVPGDTQYF.

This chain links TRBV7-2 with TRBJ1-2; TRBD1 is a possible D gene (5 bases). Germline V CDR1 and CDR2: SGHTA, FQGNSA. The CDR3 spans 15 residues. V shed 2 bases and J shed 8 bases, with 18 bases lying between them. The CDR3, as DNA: TGTGCCAGCAGCTTATATCGGGGGTCCAGAGTAGGCTACACCTTC. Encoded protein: CASSLYRGSRVGYTF.

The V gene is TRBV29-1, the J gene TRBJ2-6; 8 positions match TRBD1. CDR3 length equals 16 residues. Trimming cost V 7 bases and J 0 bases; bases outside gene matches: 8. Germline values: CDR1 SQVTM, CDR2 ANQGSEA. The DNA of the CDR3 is TGCAGCGCCACCGGGACAGGAGCCTCTGGGGCCAACGTCCTGACTTTC. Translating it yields CSATGTGASGANVLTF.

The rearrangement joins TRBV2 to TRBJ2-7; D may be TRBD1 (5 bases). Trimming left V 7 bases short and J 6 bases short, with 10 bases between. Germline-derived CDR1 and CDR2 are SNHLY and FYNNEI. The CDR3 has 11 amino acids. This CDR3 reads CASTFRVEQYF. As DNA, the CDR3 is TGTGCCAGCACCTTCAGGGTCGAGCAGTACTTC.

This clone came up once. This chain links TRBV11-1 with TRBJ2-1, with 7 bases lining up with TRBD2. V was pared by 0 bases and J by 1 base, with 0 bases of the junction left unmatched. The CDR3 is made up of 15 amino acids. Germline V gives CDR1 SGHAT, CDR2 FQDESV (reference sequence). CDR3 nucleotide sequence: TGTGCCAGCAGCTTAGCTAGCGGGTCCTACAATGAGCAGTTCTTC. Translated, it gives CASSLASGSYNEQFF.

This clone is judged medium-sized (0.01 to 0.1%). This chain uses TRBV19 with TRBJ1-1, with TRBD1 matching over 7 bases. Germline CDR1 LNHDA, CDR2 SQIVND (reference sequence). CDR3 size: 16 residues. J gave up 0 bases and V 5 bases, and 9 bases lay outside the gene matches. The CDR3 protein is CASSGRTGSLNTEAFF. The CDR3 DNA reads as TGTGCCAGTAGTGGGCGGACAGGTTCCTTGAACACTGAAGCTTTCTTT.

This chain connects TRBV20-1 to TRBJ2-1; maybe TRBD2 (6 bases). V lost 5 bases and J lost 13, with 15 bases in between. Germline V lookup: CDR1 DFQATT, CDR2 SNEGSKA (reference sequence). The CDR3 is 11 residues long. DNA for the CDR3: TGCAGTGCTCAAGGAGGGGCCAATCAGTTCTTC. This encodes CSAQGGANQFF.

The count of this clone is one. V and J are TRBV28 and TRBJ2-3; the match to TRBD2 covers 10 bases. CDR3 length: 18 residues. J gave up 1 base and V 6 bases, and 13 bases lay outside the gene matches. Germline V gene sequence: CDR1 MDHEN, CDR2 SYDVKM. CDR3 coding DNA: TGTGCCAGCAGCATTTTCCGAGCCGGGACTAGCGGCACAGATACGCAGTATTTT. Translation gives CASSIFRAGTSGTDTQYF.

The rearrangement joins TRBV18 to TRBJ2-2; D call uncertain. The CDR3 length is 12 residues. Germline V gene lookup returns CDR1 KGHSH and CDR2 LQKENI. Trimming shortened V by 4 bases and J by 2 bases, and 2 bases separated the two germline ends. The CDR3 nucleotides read TGTGCCAGCTCACTAAACACCGGGGAGCTGTTTTTT. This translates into CASSLNTGELFF.

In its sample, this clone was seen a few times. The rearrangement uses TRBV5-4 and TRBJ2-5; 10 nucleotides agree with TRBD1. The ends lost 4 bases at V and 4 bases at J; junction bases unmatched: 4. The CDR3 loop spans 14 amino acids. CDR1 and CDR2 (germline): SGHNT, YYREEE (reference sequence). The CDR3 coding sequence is TGTGCCAGCAGCCCCGGGACAGGGGTAGAGACCCAGTACTTC. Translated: CASSPGTGVETQYF. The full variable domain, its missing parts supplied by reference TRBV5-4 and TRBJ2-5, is ETGVTQSPTHLIKTRGQQVTLRCSSQSGHNTVSWYQQALGQGPQFIFQYYREEENGRGNFPPRFSGLQFPNYSSELNVNALELDDSALYLCASSPGTGVETQYFGPGTRLLVL.

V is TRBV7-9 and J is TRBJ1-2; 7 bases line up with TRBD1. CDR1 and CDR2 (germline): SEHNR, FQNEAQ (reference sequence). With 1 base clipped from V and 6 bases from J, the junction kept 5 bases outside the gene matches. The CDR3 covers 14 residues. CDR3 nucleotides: TGTGCCAGCAGCTTAGGAGACAGGGTTGATGGCTACACCTTC. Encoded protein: CASSLGDRVDGYTF.

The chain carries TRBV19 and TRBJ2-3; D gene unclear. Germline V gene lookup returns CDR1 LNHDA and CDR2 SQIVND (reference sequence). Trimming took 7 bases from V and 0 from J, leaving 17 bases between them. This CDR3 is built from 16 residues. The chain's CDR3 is CASKAPGLTSTDTQYF. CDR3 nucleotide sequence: TGTGCCAGTAAAGCCCCAGGATTAACTAGCACAGATACGCAGTATTTT. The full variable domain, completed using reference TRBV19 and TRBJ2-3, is DGGITQSPKYLFRKEGQNVTLSCEQNLNHDAMYWYRQDPGQGLRLIYYSQIVNDFQKGDIAEGYSVSREKKESFPLTVTSAQKNPTAFYLCASKAPGLTSTDTQYFGPGTRLTVL.

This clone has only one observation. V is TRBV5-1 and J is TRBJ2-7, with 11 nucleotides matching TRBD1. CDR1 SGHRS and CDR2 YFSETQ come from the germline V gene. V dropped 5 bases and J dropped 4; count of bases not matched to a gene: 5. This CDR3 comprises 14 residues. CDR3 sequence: CASSPGTGGYEQYF. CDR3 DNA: TGCGCCAGCAGTCCCGGGACAGGGGGATACGAGCAGTACTTC.

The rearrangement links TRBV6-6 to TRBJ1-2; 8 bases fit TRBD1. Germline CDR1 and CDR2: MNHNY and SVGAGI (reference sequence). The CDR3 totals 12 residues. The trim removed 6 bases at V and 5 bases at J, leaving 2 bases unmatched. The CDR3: CASRGQVYGYTF. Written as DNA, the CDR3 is TGTGCCAGCAGGGGACAGGTTTATGGCTACACCTTC.

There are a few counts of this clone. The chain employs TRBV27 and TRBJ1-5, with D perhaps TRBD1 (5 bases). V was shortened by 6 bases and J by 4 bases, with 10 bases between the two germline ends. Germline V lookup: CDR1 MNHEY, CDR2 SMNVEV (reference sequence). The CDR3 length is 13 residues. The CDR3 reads CASRKDMNQPQHF. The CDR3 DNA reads TGTGCCAGCAGAAAGGACATGAATCAGCCCCAGCATTTT.